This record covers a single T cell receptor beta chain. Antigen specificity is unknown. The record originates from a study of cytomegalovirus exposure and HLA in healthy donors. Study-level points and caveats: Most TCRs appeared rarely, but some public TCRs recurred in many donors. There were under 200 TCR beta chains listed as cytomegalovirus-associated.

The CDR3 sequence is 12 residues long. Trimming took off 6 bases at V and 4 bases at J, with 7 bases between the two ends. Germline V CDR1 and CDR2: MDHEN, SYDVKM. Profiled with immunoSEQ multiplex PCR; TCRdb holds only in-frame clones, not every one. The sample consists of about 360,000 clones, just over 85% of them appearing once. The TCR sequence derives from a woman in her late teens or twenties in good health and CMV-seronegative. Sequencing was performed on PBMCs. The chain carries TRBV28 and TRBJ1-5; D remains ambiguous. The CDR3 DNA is TGTGCCAGCAGATCCCCTAATCAGCCCCAGCATTTT. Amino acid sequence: CASRSPNQPQHF.